The 20 T cell receptor beta chains listed next were all sequenced from one sample in a study of T-cell memory formation after mild COVID-19. One entry per CDR3 protein results from TCRdb running MiXCR on the 5' RACE reads. The table records 110,000 to 150,000 distinct CDR3 sequences, about 23% of them present only once. The source material was PBMCs or a T cell subset sorted from them (not recorded which). The origin of the receptors is an adult woman who had mild COVID-19 (a few samples of this study predate the infection). Cell type and time point are not known.

This clonotype has more than one count but fewer than ten. This chain connects TRBV7-8 to TRBJ1-5; D gene ambiguous. Per germline, CDR1 SGHVS and CDR2 FQNEAQ. V lost 1 base and J lost 5, with 9 bases in between. The CDR3 extends over 14 amino acids. Written as DNA, the CDR3 is TGTGCCAGCAGCTTAGGATCATCCTATCAGCCCCAGCATTTT. Translation gives CASSLGSSYQPQHF.

This sequence joins TRBV5-1 and TRBJ1-1; possible D gene TRBD1, 6 bases. V gave up 0 bases and J gave up 4 bases, with 13 bases separating them. Germline lookup yields CDR1 SGHRS and CDR2 YFSETQ. The length of the CDR3 is 15 residues. The CDR3 nucleotides read TGCGCCAGCAGCTTGGGATGGGGGGCCTTCACTGAAGCTTTCTTT. Its translation is CASSLGWGAFTEAFF.

V is TRBV10-3 and J is TRBJ2-5; 11 bases are a match to TRBD2. There are 15 residues in the CDR3. Germline CDR1 is ENHRY and CDR2 is SYGVKD. J lost 1 base, V lost 2 bases, and 0 bases had no gene match. In nucleotides, the CDR3 is TGTGCCATCAGTGAGGGGACTAGCGGCCAAGAGACCCAGTACTTC. This codes for CAISEGTSGQETQYF.

The chain recombines TRBV24-1 with TRBJ2-1; 14 nucleotides align to TRBD2. The V gene's germline CDR1 is KGHDR and CDR2 SFDVKD. This CDR3 has 13 residues. The trim removed 12 bases at V and 8 bases at J, leaving 5 bases unmatched. CDR3 bases: TGTGCCGCGGGACTAGCGGGAGTAGATGAGCAGTTCTTC. As protein: CAAGLAGVDEQFF.

V is TRBV7-6 and J is TRBJ2-5; D is undetermined. Germline V lookup: CDR1 SGHVS, CDR2 FNYEAQ. Trimming removed 3 bases from V and 0 bases from J, with 14 bases in between. The CDR3 contains 16 residues. Here the CDR3 DNA reads TGTGCCAGCAGCTTGGGTGTGGTGCTGTACCAAGAGACCCAGTACTTC. Protein product: CASSLGVVLYQETQYF.

This clonotype occurred a few times. This chain connects TRBV4-1 to TRBJ2-7; perhaps TRBD1 as D (6 bases). Trimming cost V 3 bases and J 2 bases, with 17 bases left between them. The CDR3 contains 16 residues. From germline, CDR1 is MGHRA and CDR2 YSYEKL. The CDR3 protein is CASSHSPGTNTYEQYF. CDR3 DNA sequence: TGCGCCAGCAGCCATTCCCCCGGGACAAATACCTACGAGCAGTACTTC.

This clonotype was seen more than once but under ten times. The gene calls are TRBV7-9 and TRBJ2-7; D remains ambiguous. Germline lookup yields CDR1 SEHNR and CDR2 FQNEAQ (reference sequence). The CDR3 has 12 residues. V was clipped by 2 bases and J by 7 bases, with 9 bases between them. The CDR3 DNA follows: TGTGCCAGCAGCTTACCCGGAGAGGAGCAGTACTTC. This encodes CASSLPGEEQYF.

This clonotype showed up just a few times. The chain carries TRBV4-2 and TRBJ2-4, with D hard to call. This CDR3 region has 13 residues. V lost 0 bases, J lost 6 bases, and 6 bases lay in between. From germline, CDR1 is LGHNA and CDR2 YNFKEQ. CDR3 amino acids: CASSQEGLNIQYF. Here the CDR3 DNA reads TGTGCCAGCAGCCAAGAAGGGTTAAACATTCAGTACTTC.

V usage is TRBV29-1 and J usage is TRBJ1-1; perhaps TRBD1 as D (5 bases). CDR3 length: 16 residues. Trimming took off 1 base at V and 2 bases at J, with 17 bases between the two ends. Germline V gene sequence: CDR1 SQVTM, CDR2 ANQGSEA. CDR3 in amino acids: CSVEASGEQVNTEAFF. The CDR3 DNA sequence: TGCAGCGTTGAAGCCAGTGGGGAACAGGTCAACACTGAAGCTTTCTTT. The full variable domain, its missing parts supplied by reference TRBV29-1 and TRBJ1-1, is SAVISQKPSRDICQRGTSLTIQCQVDSQVTMMFWYRQQPGQSLTLIATANQGSEATYESGFVIDKFPISRPNLTFSTLTVSNMSPEDSSIYLCSVEASGEQVNTEAFFGQGTRLTVV.

The chain recombines TRBV20-1 with TRBJ2-4, with 8 bases matching TRBD2. Germline loops: CDR1 DFQATT, CDR2 SNEGSKA (reference sequence). This CDR3 has 16 amino acids. V shed 2 bases, J shed 1 base, and the junction held 7 bases outside the gene matches. CDR3 in amino acids: CSARIYREGAKNIQYF. The CDR3 region has the DNA TGCAGTGCTAGAATTTACCGGGAGGGGGCCAAAAACATTCAGTACTTC.

The chain joins TRBV20-1 to TRBJ2-3; D call uncertain. From germline, CDR1 is DFQATT and CDR2 SNEGSKA (reference sequence). This CDR3 is built from 12 residues. V shed 6 bases and J shed 4 bases, with 11 bases lying between them. The CDR3 sequence is CSANPRADTQYF. DNA of the CDR3: TGCAGTGCCAACCCTCGGGCAGATACGCAGTATTTT.

This clonotype has at least ten counts. The chain recombines TRBV5-5 with TRBJ2-1, with 10 positions matching TRBD2. The CDR3 is 15 residues long. CDR1 and CDR2 (germline): SGHKS, YYEKEE (reference sequence). The J segment lost 15 bases and the V segment lost 0 bases, leaving 12 bases of the junction unmatched. In nucleotides, the CDR3 is TGTGCCAGCAGCTTGGAAATGAGCGGGGGGGCCTTGGCGTTCTTC. Translating it yields CASSLEMSGGALAFF.

This chain connects TRBV30 to TRBJ2-3; TRBD2 might be the D (8 bases). This CDR3 is 18 amino acids long. CDR1 is GTSNPN, CDR2 SVGIG, per germline (reference sequence). The ends were cut back, 1 base at V and 4 bases at J, with 24 bases in the middle. The CDR3 spells CAWSGGTAGLAVADTQYF. CDR3 bases: TGTGCCTGGAGTGGGGGGACAGCCGGACTAGCAGTGGCAGATACGCAGTATTTT. Looking up the rest from reference TRBV30 and TRBJ2-3 gives the full variable domain: SQTIHQWPATLVQPVGSPLSLECTVEGTSNPNLYWYRQAAGRGLQLLFYSVGIGQISSEVPQNLSASRPQDRQFILSSKKLLLSDSGFYLCAWSGGTAGLAVADTQYFGPGTRLTVL.

This clonotype was detected a few times. The J gene is TRBJ2-2, the V gene TRBV15; 9 positions match TRBD1. Looked up from germline, CDR1 is LNHNV and CDR2 is YYDKDF (reference sequence). The CDR3 is 16 amino acids. The V and J ends lost 1 base and 7 bases, in that order; junction bases with no gene match: 7. Here the CDR3 reads CATSRAGTGSVGELFF. The CDR3 coding sequence is TGTGCCACCAGCAGAGCCGGGACAGGGTCGGTCGGGGAGCTGTTTTTT.

This chain uses TRBV7-9 with TRBJ2-3; possibly TRBD2 for D (5 bases). This CDR3 comprises 13 residues. CDR1 is SEHNR and CDR2 is FQNEAQ in the germline V gene (reference sequence). V was clipped by 5 bases and J by 5 bases, with 11 bases between them. Here the CDR3 reads CASSHPLGDTQYF. CDR3 nucleotides: TGTGCCAGCAGCCACCCACTAGGAGATACGCAGTATTTT.

V is TRBV2 and J is TRBJ1-2, with D perhaps matching TRBD1 (6 bases). With 4 bases removed from V and 6 bases from J, the gap between germline ends came to 12 bases. There are 13 residues in the CDR3. CDR1 and CDR2 from the germline V gene are SNHLY and FYNNEI. CDR3 in amino acids: CASSGPGVNGYTF. Here the CDR3 DNA reads TGTGCCAGCAGTGGCCCAGGGGTGAATGGCTACACCTTC.

The chain has TRBV4-2 and TRBJ2-7, with 7 bases matching TRBD1. Germline assignment: CDR1 LGHNA and CDR2 YNFKEQ. The CDR3 extends over 18 amino acids. The V segment lost 4 bases and the J segment 0 bases; nucleotides outside the gene matches: 15. CDR3 DNA: TGTGCCAGCAGCCCCCGACCGACAGGGCCGGCGACCTCCTACGAGCAGTACTTC. Translated, it gives CASSPRPTGPATSYEQYF.

This clonotype came up many times. The chain couples TRBV4-1 to TRBJ2-2; D is unresolved. This CDR3 is 15 amino acids long. CDR1 and CDR2 from the germline V gene are MGHRA and YSYEKL. V shed 4 bases and J shed 3 bases, with 12 bases lying between them. The CDR3 DNA is TGCGCCAGCAGCCCGGCCAGTGCCGACACCGGGGAGCTGTTTTTT. The encoded protein is CASSPASADTGELFF.

The chain joins TRBV5-1 to TRBJ1-2; D uncertain. CDR3 length: 13 amino acids. V was clipped by 3 bases and J by 9 bases, with 15 bases between them. Germline V gene sequence: CDR1 SGHRS, CDR2 YFSETQ. The chain's CDR3 is CASSSTDAQSYTF. Here the CDR3 DNA reads TGCGCCAGCAGCTCCACTGACGCGCAAAGCTACACCTTC.

The chain joins TRBV24-1 to TRBJ2-1; tentatively, D is TRBD2 (6 bases). The CDR3 is made up of 14 amino acids. Trimming stripped 5 bases from V and 2 bases from J, with 9 bases between. The V gene's germline CDR1 is KGHDR and CDR2 SFDVKD. The CDR3 reads CATSGGVAYNEQFF. CDR3 DNA: TGTGCCACCAGTGGCGGGGTGGCCTACAATGAGCAGTTCTTC.